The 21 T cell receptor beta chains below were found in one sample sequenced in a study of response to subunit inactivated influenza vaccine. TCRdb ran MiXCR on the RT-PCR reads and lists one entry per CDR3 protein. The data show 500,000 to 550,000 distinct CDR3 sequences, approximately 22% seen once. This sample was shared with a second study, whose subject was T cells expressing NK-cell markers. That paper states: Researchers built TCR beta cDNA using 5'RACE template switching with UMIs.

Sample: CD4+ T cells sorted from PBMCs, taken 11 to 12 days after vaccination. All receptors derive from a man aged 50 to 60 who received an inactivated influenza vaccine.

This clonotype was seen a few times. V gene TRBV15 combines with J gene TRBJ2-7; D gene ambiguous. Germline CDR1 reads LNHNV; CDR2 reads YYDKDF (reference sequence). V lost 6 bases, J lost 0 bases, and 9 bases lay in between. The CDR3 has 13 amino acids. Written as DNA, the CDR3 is TGTGCCACCAGTAGTGAGAGCTCCTACGAGCAGTACTTC. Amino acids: CATSSESSYEQYF.

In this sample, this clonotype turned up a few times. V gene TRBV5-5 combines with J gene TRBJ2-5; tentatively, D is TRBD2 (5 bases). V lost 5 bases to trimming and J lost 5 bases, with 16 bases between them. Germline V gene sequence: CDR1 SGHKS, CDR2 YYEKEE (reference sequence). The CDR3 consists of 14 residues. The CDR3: CASRRTTRWETQYF. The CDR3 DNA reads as TGTGCCAGCAGACGTACTACTAGGTGGGAGACCCAGTACTTC.

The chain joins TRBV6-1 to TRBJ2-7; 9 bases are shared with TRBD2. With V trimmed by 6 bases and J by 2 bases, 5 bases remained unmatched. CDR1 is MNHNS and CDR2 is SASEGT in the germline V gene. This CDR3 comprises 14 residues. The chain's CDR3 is CASRWTSATYEQYF. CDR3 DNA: TGTGCCAGCAGGTGGACTAGCGCGACCTACGAGCAGTACTTC.

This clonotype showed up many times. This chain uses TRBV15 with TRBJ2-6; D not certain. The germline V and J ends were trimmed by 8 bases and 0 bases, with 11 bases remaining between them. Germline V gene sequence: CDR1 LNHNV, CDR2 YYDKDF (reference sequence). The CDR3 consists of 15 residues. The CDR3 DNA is TGTGCCACCCAACCTCTGAGCTCTGGGGCCAACGTCCTGACTTTC. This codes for CATQPLSSGANVLTF.

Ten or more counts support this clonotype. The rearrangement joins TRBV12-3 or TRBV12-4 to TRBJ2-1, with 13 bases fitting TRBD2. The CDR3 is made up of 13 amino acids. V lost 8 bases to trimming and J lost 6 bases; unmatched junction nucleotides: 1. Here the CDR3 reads CASRTSGSNEQFF. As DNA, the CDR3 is TGTGCCAGCCGGACTAGCGGGAGCAATGAGCAGTTCTTC.

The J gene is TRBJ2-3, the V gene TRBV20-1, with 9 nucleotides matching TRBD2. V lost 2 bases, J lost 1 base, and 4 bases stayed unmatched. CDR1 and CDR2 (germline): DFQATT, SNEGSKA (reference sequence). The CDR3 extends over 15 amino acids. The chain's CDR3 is CSARRVAGGTDTQYF. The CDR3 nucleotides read TGCAGTGCTAGAAGAGTAGCGGGGGGCACAGATACGCAGTATTTT.

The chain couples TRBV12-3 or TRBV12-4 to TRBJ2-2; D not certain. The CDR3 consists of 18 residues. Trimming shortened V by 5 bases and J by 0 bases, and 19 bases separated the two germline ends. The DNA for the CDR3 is TGTGCCAGCAGTCCCACACAGATCTATAACGCGAACACCGGGGAGCTGTTTTTT. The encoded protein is CASSPTQIYNANTGELFF.

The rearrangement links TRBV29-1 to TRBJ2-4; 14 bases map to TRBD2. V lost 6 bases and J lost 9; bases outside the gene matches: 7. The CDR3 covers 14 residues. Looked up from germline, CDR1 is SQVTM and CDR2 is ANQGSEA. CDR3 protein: CSVRGLAGVIIQYF. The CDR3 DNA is TGCAGCGTAAGGGGACTAGCGGGAGTAATCATTCAGTACTTC.

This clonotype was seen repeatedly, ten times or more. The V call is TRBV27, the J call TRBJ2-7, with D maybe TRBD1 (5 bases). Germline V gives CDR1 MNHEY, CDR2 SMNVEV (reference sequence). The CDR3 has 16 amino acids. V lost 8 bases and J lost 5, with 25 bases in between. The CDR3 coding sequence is TGTGCCAGCTTACCGGATCCGAGGCTAGGGGTGCACGAGCAGTACTTC. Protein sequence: CASLPDPRLGVHEQYF.

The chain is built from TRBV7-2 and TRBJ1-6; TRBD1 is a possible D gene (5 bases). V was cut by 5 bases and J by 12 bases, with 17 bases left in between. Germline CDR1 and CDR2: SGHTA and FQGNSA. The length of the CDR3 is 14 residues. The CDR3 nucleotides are TGTGCCAGCAGCCCCAATGGAGGGGAAGTACCCCTCCACTTT. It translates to CASSPNGGEVPLHF.

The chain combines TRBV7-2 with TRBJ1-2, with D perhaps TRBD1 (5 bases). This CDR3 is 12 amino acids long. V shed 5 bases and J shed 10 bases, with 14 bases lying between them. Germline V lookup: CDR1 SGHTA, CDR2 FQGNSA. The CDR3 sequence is CASSPPGRPYTF. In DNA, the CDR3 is TGTGCCAGCAGCCCGCCGGGACGCCCCTACACCTTC.

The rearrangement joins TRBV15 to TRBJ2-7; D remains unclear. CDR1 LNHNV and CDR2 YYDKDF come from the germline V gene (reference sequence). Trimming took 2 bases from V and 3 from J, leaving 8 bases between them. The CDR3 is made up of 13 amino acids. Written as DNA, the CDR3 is TGTGCCACCAGCAGACAGGTTAACTACGAGCAGTACTTC. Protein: CATSRQVNYEQYF.

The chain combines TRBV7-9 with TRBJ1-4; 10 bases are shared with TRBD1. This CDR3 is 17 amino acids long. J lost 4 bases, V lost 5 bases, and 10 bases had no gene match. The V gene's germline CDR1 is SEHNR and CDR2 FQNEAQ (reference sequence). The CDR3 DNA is TGTGCCAGCAGCAGAGGGACAGGGGCGCCAGTTAATGAAAAACTGTTTTTT. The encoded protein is CASSRGTGAPVNEKLFF.

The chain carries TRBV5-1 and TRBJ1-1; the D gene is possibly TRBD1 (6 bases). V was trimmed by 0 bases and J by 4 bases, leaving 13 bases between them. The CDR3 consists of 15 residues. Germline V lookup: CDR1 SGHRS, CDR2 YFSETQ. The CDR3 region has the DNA TGCGCCAGCAGCTTGGCCTTCGGGGGCGGCACTGAAGCTTTCTTT. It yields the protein CASSLAFGGGTEAFF.

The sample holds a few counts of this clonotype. CDR3 nucleotides: TGTGCCAGCAGTTGGGGACAGGGGGATGAGCAGTTCTTC. Amino acids: CASSWGQGDEQFF. The chain couples TRBV12-3 or TRBV12-4 to TRBJ2-1, with 11 bases lining up with TRBD1. This CDR3 region has 13 residues. After removal of 4 bases from V and 8 bases from J, the junction contained 1 base not matched to a gene.

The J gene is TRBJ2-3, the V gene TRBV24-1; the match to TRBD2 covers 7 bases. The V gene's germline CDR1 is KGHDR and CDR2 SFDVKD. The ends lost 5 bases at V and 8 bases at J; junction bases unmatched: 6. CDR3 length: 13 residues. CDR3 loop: CATSGTRESTQYF. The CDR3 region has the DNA TGTGCCACCAGTGGGACGCGGGAGAGTACGCAGTATTTT.

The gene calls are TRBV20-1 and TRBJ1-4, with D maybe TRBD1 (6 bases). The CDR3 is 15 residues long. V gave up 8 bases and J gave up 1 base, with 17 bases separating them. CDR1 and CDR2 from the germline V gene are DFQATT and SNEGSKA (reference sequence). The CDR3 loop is CSPTGRSRTNEKLFF. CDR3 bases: TGCAGTCCTACAGGGAGGTCAAGAACTAATGAAAAACTGTTTTTT.

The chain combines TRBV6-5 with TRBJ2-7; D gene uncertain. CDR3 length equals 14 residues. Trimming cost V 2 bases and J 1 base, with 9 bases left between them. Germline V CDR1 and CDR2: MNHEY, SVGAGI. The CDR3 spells CASSYRTVSYEQYF. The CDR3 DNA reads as TGTGCCAGCAGTTACCGGACGGTATCCTACGAGCAGTACTTC.

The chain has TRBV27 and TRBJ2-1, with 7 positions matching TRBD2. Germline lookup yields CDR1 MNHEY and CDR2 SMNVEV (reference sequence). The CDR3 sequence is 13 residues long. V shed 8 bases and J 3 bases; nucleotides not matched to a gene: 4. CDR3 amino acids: CASAGERYNEQFF. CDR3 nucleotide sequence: TGTGCCAGCGCGGGGGAGCGCTACAATGAGCAGTTCTTC.

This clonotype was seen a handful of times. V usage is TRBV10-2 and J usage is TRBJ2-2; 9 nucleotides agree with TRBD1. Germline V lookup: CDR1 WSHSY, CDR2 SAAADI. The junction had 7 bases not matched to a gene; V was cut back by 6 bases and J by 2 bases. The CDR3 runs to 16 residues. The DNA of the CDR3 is TGCGCCAGCAGCCCAACAGGGGGCTCAAACACCGGGGAGCTGTTTTTT. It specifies CASSPTGGSNTGELFF.

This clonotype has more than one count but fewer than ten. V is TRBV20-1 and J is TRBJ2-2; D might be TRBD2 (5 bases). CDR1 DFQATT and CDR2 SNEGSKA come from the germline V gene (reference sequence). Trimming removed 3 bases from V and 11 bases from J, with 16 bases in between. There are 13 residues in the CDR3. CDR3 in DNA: TGCAGTGCTAGGAGGGCGGGTTTAAGAGAGCTGTTTTTT. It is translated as CSARRAGLRELFF.